This T cell receptor beta chain was documented in a study of post-analysis software for immune sequencing data. Study overall: Relapsing-remitting, secondary progressive and progressive-relapsing multiple sclerosis were all included among the disease courses. Whole-study findings and limits: The five TRBV segments detected at higher frequency in patients than in controls included TRBV5-6, TRBV5-1 and TRBV20-1. Significantly lower normalized Chao1 diversity was seen in multiple sclerosis patients than in controls.

On this clonotype: The antigen is not known. Mismatch with germline at one junction end may stem from a read error.

This CDR3 region has 11 residues. Germline CDR1 is SGHRS and CDR2 is YFSETQ. Every TCR beta cDNA library bore unique molecular identifiers. Starting from around 1 to 10 million T cells, the study yielded roughly 0.5 million cDNA molecules. TCRdb processed the PCR reads anew with MiXCR; each CDR3 protein has one entry. Among more than 450,000 distinct CDR3 sequences, 34% were seen once, and the ten largest hold around 5.9%. The clonotype originates from a girl aged 2 to 17 with multiple sclerosis. Sequenced material: blood. The chain couples TRBV5-1 to TRBJ2-1; no reliable D call. CDR3 protein: CASSSDNGQFF. The DNA for the CDR3 is TGCGCCAGCAGCTCAGACAATGGGCAGTTCTTC. The complete variable domain, with remaining parts taken from reference TRBV5-1 and TRBJ2-1, reads KAGVTQTPRYLIKTRGQQVTLSCSPISGHRSVSWYQQTPGQGLQFLFEYFSETQRNKGNFPGRFSGRQFSNSRSEMNVSTLELGDSALYLCASSSDNGQFFGPGTRLTVL.